The clone carrying this TCR beta chain was found many times. Its target is unknown. V shed 3 bases and J shed 0 bases, with 13 bases lying between them. The CDR3 length is 16 residues. Germline loops: CDR1 MGHDK, CDR2 SYGVNS. These data originate in a study of immune heterogeneity within non-small cell lung tumors. General study findings and limits: The study found high-frequency T-cell receptor beta clonotypes largely distinct between individual patients. Within each patient, tumor sites shared identical dominant CDR3 beta clonotypes and also held site-unique high-frequency clones.

Template material for each sample was about 0.55 ug of bulk tumor genomic DNA. Each primary tumor yielded several biopsies, collected far apart from one another at surgery. Patients underwent curative surgery for non-small cell lung cancer (untreated and newly diagnosed). Donation came from patients with newly diagnosed non-small cell lung cancer who were having surgery with curative intent. Amplification of TCR beta CDR3 was performed by multiplex PCR with 32 V and 13 J primers. MiXCR, applied by TCRdb to the multiplex PCR reads, yields one record per CDR3 protein. The sample holds roughly 5,000 distinct CDR3 sequences, about a fifth seen once.

The sequencing sample was made of lung tumor tissue. The clonotype originates from a man aged 60-69 years with non-small cell lung cancer. This chain joins TRBV25-1 and TRBJ2-3; D call uncertain. The CDR3 loop is CASSESPEQSTDTQYF. The CDR3, as DNA: TGTGCCAGCAGTGAGTCCCCCGAGCAGAGCACAGATACGCAGTATTTT.